This is a list of T cell receptor beta chains from one sample in a study of human CD8 memory T cell subsets. TCRdb reprocessed the 5' RACE reads, keeping one entry per CDR3 protein, no DNA. This listing includes 10,000 to 12,000 distinct CDR3 sequences. The sample taken for sequencing was CD8+ T cells from PBMCs. Receptor source: a human donor in good health. Both conserved end residues are part of each CDR3. Expanded clones get a size class; other rows say once, few or many, or leave the size out.

>TRBV7-8|medium-sized|TRBJ2-2
CASSLWTSNTGELFF
>TRBV5-1|.|TRBJ2-3
CASSWIAGEGTDTQYF
>TRBV6-5|.|TRBJ1-5
CASSYLEGQPQHF
>TRBV15|.|TRBJ2-7
CATSRDLPGAPAEQYF
>TRBV10-2|.|TRBJ2-5
CASSGLEQETQYF
>TRBV4-3|.|TRBJ2-3
CASSQESRERDTQYF
>TRBV7-6|.|TRBJ2-7
CASSPVGGQDYEQYF
>TRBV10-1|.|TRBJ2-2
CASSPRQGGYTGELFF
>TRBV4-1|.|TRBJ1-1
CASSLLEGNTEAFF
>TRBV12-3/TRBV12-4|.|TRBJ2-2
CASSINTGELFF
>TRBV28|medium-sized|TRBJ2-7
CASFTGATYEQYF
>TRBV5-6|.|TRBJ1-4
CASSTAGQGAYSDEKLFF
>TRBV6-1|.|TRBJ2-5
CASSEFPSGRTWKTQYF
>TRBV28|.|TRBJ2-7
CASRRSYEQYF
>TRBV6-2/TRBV6-3|.|TRBJ2-7
CASSLKLPPQYEQYF
>TRBV19|.|TRBJ2-5
CASSGLAGVEETQYF
>TRBV20-1|.|TRBJ2-1
CSARGVAGRDSYNEQFF
>TRBV20-1|medium-sized|TRBJ1-5
CSATDRDSNQPQHF
>TRBV28|medium-sized|TRBJ2-7
CASSFGGDSTYEQYF
>TRBV28|.|TRBJ1-4
CASTGLQYEKLFF
>TRBV27|.|TRBJ1-1
CASSRIQGVLSEAFF
>TRBV11-2|.|TRBJ2-7
CASSSGTSYEQYF
>TRBV12-3/TRBV12-4|.|TRBJ2-5
CASSPGGTQYF
>TRBV6-2/TRBV6-3|.|TRBJ2-3
CASRSWVRGRETSTDTQYF
>TRBV7-3|.|TRBJ2-1
CASSSSGGFYNEQFF
>TRBV5-1|.|TRBJ2-1
CASSQIAQGKIGDEQFF
>TRBV10-2|.|TRBJ2-7
CASSYTLRGDSVEQYF
>TRBV5-1|.|TRBJ2-1
CASSLTPEGTYNEQFF
>TRBV7-3|.|TRBJ2-3
CASSSSGSSDTQYF
>TRBV6-2/TRBV6-3|.|TRBJ2-7
CASSPDRSSYEQYF
>TRBV6-2/TRBV6-3|.|TRBJ1-5
CASRIQGNGNQPQHF
>TRBV20-1|.|TRBJ1-1
CSARGRQGNTEAFF
>TRBV4-1|.|TRBJ2-7
CASNQENAGTGAYEQYF
>TRBV19|.|TRBJ2-7
CASSPYGTYSYEQYF
>TRBV24-1|.|TRBJ1-5
CATSDRVPGQGANQPQHF
>TRBV7-3|medium-sized|TRBJ2-3
CASSPTGGTDTQYF
>TRBV25-1|.|TRBJ1-3
CASMRDPGNTIYF
>TRBV7-9|.|TRBJ2-7
CASSLDRGWEQYF
>TRBV5-1|.|TRBJ2-1
CASSPGGLAGGYYNEQFF
>TRBV12-3/TRBV12-4|.|TRBJ1-4
CASGDRGRNEKLFF
>TRBV7-8|.|TRBJ1-5
CASSANEWTGTLQPQHF
>TRBV12-3/TRBV12-4|medium-sized|TRBJ1-1
CASSLSGPGGEAFF
>TRBV27|.|TRBJ1-1
CASSLSTGSTEAFF
>TRBV13|.|TRBJ2-7
CASGPRGSGYEQYF
>TRBV28|.|TRBJ1-6
CASSLSTGVGNSPLHF
>TRBV4-1|.|TRBJ1-5
CASSQGDRVNEGNQPQHF
>TRBV28|.|TRBJ1-1
CASRLGENTEAFF
>TRBV12-3/TRBV12-4|.|TRBJ2-2
CASFSATGELFF
>TRBV7-6|.|TRBJ2-3
CASSPRGISTDTQYF
>TRBV9|.|TRBJ1-6
CASSSGQNYNSPLHF
>TRBV4-1|medium-sized|TRBJ1-2
CASSQPGQGDGYTF
>TRBV15|.|TRBJ2-4
CATSTPDRENIQYF
>TRBV5-4|.|TRBJ2-7
CASSLSGTGEQYF
>TRBV7-2|.|TRBJ2-7
CASSISINEQYF
>TRBV7-6|.|TRBJ2-1
CASSSRDSNNEQFF